The 9 T cell receptor beta chains presented below share a single source sample, sequenced in a study of response to subunit inactivated influenza vaccine. TCRdb re-derived calls from the RT-PCR reads in MiXCR, one entry per CDR3 protein. The table includes roughly 700,000 distinct CDR3 sequences, approximately 14% detected once. The specimen comprised PBMCs from blood, sampled roughly 13 days after vaccination. These receptors all stem from a man aged 50 to 59 who received an inactivated influenza vaccine.

This clonotype has a handful of counts. The chain is built from TRBV7-2 and TRBJ2-7, with D uncertain. Germline values: CDR1 SGHTA, CDR2 FQGNSA. Trimming stripped 5 bases from V and 4 bases from J, with 6 bases between. The CDR3 spans 11 residues. The CDR3 protein is CASSPKYEQYF. The CDR3 nucleotides read TGTGCCAGCAGCCCGAAGTACGAGCAGTACTTC.

In this sample, this clonotype turned up a few times. The genes are TRBV29-1 and TRBJ2-4; maybe TRBD2 (6 bases). The CDR3 extends over 12 amino acids. CDR1 is SQVTM, CDR2 ANQGSEA, per germline. Between the trimmed V and J ends, which lost 4 bases and 7 bases, there was a span of 11 bases. CDR3 protein: CSVVGRTNIQYF. CDR3 DNA sequence: TGCAGCGTTGTAGGGAGGACCAACATTCAGTACTTC. Variable domain in full (rest from reference TRBV29-1 and TRBJ2-4): SAVISQKPSRDICQRGTSLTIQCQVDSQVTMMFWYRQQPGQSLTLIATANQGSEATYESGFVIDKFPISRPNLTFSTLTVSNMSPEDSSIYLCSVVGRTNIQYFGAGTRLSVL.

In its sample, this clonotype was seen many times. The J gene is TRBJ2-1, the V gene TRBV12-3 or TRBV12-4; 13 positions match TRBD2. With V trimmed by 9 bases and J by 8 bases, 4 bases remained unmatched. The CDR3 is made up of 13 amino acids. CDR3 in DNA: TGTGCCAGTACTAGCGGGGGGGCCTATGAGCAGTTCTTC. Protein: CASTSGGAYEQFF.

The chain combines TRBV20-1 with TRBJ2-3; TRBD1 matches at 8 bases. Germline values: CDR1 DFQATT, CDR2 SNEGSKA (reference sequence). The length of the CDR3 is 15 residues. With V trimmed by 2 bases and J by 4 bases, 8 bases remained unmatched. In DNA, the CDR3 is TGCAGTGCTAGAAGCCCGGACAGGGATGCAGATACGCAGTATTTT. Residues: CSARSPDRDADTQYF.

The chain links TRBV2 to TRBJ1-2; TRBD1 might be the D (6 bases). This CDR3 is built from 12 residues. V lost 7 bases, J lost 6 bases, and 12 bases lay in between. Looked up from germline, CDR1 is SNHLY and CDR2 is FYNNEI. Here the CDR3 DNA reads TGTGCCAGCAAGGGGCAGGGGAATGGCTACACCTTC. Protein sequence: CASKGQGNGYTF.

The chain links TRBV6-2 or TRBV6-3 to TRBJ2-7; possible D gene TRBD2, 6 bases. This CDR3 contains 13 residues. Trimming cost V 5 bases and J 4 bases, with 12 bases left between them. In germline, CDR1 is MNHEY, CDR2 SVGEGT. The CDR3 nucleotides read TGTGCCAGCAGTCGGGACTGGTCTTACGAGCAGTACTTC. Protein sequence: CASSRDWSYEQYF.

For the CDR3, the DNA is TGTGCCAGCAGCCAAGGACGGTTCGTCGGGTACGAGCAGTACTTC. It yields the protein CASSQGRFVGYEQYF. The chain uses TRBV3-1 and TRBJ2-7; no clear D gene. Trimming removed 1 base at V and 4 bases at J, with 14 bases between. The CDR3 runs 15 residues. The germline CDR1 and CDR2 sequences are LGHDT and YNNKEL (reference sequence).

V is TRBV20-1 and J is TRBJ2-5; no clear D gene. CDR1 is DFQATT and CDR2 is SNEGSKA in the germline V gene (reference sequence). Trimming pared 4 bases from V and 2 bases from J, leaving 20 bases between. This CDR3 region has 16 residues. The CDR3 loop is CSATGSSTGLQETQYF. DNA for the CDR3: TGCAGTGCTACTGGCAGCTCCACGGGCCTTCAAGAGACCCAGTACTTC.

The rearrangement joins TRBV2 to TRBJ1-2, with 9 bases identical to TRBD1. The CDR3 contains 14 residues. Germline loops: CDR1 SNHLY, CDR2 FYNNEI. J was trimmed by 7 bases and V by 6 bases; bases with no gene match: 9. CDR3 protein: CASSGTGRESGYTF. DNA for the CDR3: TGTGCCAGCAGCGGGACAGGGAGAGAGTCTGGCTACACCTTC.